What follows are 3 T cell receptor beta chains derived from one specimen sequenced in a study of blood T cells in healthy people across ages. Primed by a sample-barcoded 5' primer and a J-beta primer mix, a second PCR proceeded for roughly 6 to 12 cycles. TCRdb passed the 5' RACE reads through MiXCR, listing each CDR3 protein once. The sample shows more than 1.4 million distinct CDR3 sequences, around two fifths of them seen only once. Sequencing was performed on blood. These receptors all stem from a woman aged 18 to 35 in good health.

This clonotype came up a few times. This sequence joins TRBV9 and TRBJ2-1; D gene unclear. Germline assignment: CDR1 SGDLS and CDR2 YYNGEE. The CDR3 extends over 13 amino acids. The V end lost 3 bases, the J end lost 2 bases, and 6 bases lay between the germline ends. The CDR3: CASSGLTYNEQFF. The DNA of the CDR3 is TGTGCCAGCAGCGGTCTTACCTACAATGAGCAGTTCTTC. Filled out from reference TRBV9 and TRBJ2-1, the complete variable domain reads DSGVTQTPKHLITATGQRVTLRCSPRSGDLSVYWYQQSLDQGLQFLIQYYNGEERAKGNILERFSAQQFPDLHSELNLSSLELGDSALYFCASSGLTYNEQFFGPGTRLTVL.

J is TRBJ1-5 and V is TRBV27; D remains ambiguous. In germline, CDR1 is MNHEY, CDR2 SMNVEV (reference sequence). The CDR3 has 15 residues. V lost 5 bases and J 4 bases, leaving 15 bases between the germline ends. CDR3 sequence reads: CASSSNGVANQPQHF. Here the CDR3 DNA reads TGTGCCAGCAGTAGCAACGGGGTAGCAAATCAGCCCCAGCATTTT.

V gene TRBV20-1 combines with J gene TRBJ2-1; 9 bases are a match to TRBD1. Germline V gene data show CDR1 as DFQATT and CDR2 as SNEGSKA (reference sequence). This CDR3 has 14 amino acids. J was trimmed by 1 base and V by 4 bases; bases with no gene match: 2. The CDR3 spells CSATGTGSYNEQFF. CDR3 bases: TGCAGTGCTACCGGGACAGGGTCCTACAATGAGCAGTTCTTC.